The 5 T cell receptor beta chains below were found in one sample sequenced in a study of human T cells and chemical hapten exposure. As to time point: patch test 1, 2 weeks after DPC sensitization. Indicated treatment: therapeutic diphenylcyclopropenone sensitization with weekly scalp DPC. TCRdb reprocessed the RACE reads with MiXCR, giving one entry per CDR3 protein. The data hold roughly 180,000 distinct CDR3 sequences, with about 14% observed a single time. The sequencing here drew on whole blood, taken in connection with sensitization to the hapten diphenylcyclopropenone (DPC). These receptors came from a woman aged 25 to 39 with alopecia areata. Some clones in this sample may be carry-over from other donors' samples.

This clonotype was found a few times. The rearrangement joins TRBV27 to TRBJ2-7; perhaps D is TRBD1 or TRBD2 (5 bases each). Germline CDR1 reads MNHEY; CDR2 reads SMNVEV (reference sequence). The CDR3 consists of 13 residues. V lost 8 bases, J lost 3 bases, and 14 bases lay in between. The CDR3 protein is CASGAGANYEQYF. The CDR3 DNA follows: TGTGCCAGCGGGGCGGGCGCGAACTACGAGCAGTACTTC.

The sample holds a few counts of this clonotype. This rearrangement joins TRBV29-1 to TRBJ2-7, with D possibly matching TRBD1 (5 bases). The germline V and J ends were trimmed by 4 bases and 5 bases, with 9 bases remaining between them. The CDR3 extends over 11 amino acids. Germline CDR1 reads SQVTM; CDR2 reads ANQGSEA. The CDR3: CSVGQNHEQYF. CDR3 nucleotide sequence: TGCAGCGTTGGACAGAACCACGAGCAGTACTTC.

This clonotype was found many times. The gene calls are TRBV29-1 and TRBJ2-7; D remains unclear. Between the trimmed V and J ends, which lost 1 base and 9 bases, there was a span of 13 bases. The CDR3 loop spans 12 amino acids. Germline assignment: CDR1 SQVTM and CDR2 ANQGSEA. CDR3 region: CSVEVKSGGQYF. The CDR3 coding sequence is TGCAGCGTTGAAGTCAAGTCAGGTGGGCAGTACTTC.

There are many counts of this clonotype. The gene calls are TRBV3-1 and TRBJ2-7; the match to TRBD1 covers 10 bases. This CDR3 region has 17 residues. The V and J ends lost 5 bases and 3 bases, in that order; junction bases with no gene match: 13. The germline CDR1 and CDR2 sequences are LGHDT and YNNKEL (reference sequence). CDR3 residues: CASSYTQPGQGNYEQYF. Written as DNA, the CDR3 is TGTGCCAGCAGCTATACCCAACCGGGACAGGGGAACTACGAGCAGTACTTC.

This sequence joins TRBV7-2 and TRBJ1-4; TRBD1 matches 10 bases. Germline V gene lookup returns CDR1 SGHTA and CDR2 FQGNSA. The CDR3 totals 15 residues. J gave up 6 bases and V 5 bases, and 6 bases lay outside the gene matches. CDR3 sequence (DNA): TGTGCCAGCAGCCCCCGACAGGGGGCGGATGAAAAACTGTTTTTT. It specifies CASSPRQGADEKLFF.